The rows below give T cell receptor beta chains drawn from one sample of a study of beta chain features in type 1 diabetes. The method was immunoSEQ multiplex PCR; TCRdb's version includes in-frame clones alone and lacks a portion of them. The sample consists of 300,000 to 400,000 clones, around 12% of them appearing once. Sequenced sample: naive CD4+ T cells from blood. These receptors all stem from a man aged 18 to 30 in good health. Both conserved end residues are trimmed from each CDR3. Only part of the rows carry a size: once, few, many, or a class if the clone is expanded.

j_call	clone_size	v_call	cdr3_length	cdr3_aa
TRBJ2-4	few	TRBV30	11	AWSVVDAQVQY
TRBJ1-5	few	TRBV28	13	AGQSPGVYDQPQH
TRBJ2-1	few	TRBV11-1	14	ASSLSGTRRANEQF
TRBJ2-1	NA	TRBV4-2	15	ASSQAPLAGSYNEQF
TRBJ1-3	NA	TRBV30	11	AWSPHRGNTIY
TRBJ2-5	few	TRBV5-1	15	ASKRSSTGLYQETQY
TRBJ2-2	few	TRBV5-4	13	ASSRDSRNTGELF
TRBJ2-6	few	TRBV11-1	15	ASSWGTGDSGANVLT
TRBJ1-2	NA	TRBV6-6	11	ASSYLDRVDYT
TRBJ2-1	NA	TRBV18	14	ASSPVAGGRDNEQF
TRBJ2-7	few	TRBV7-2	11	ASSSGGYYEQY
TRBJ2-2	few	TRBV25-1	12	ASSQTGYTGELF
TRBJ2-5	NA	TRBV5-1	13	ASSSGTGISETQY
TRBJ2-1	NA	TRBV7-3	14	ASSPRTRSSYNEQF
TRBJ2-5	NA	TRBV7-2	12	ASSLDRGQETQY
TRBJ1-5	NA	TRBV19	11	ASSAQGDQPQH
TRBJ2-3	few	TRBV25-1	13	ASSDGQGYTDTQY
TRBJ1-3	few	TRBV18	12	ASSPRQGRNTIY
TRBJ1-3	few	TRBV7-3	13	ASSLRSGSGNTIY
TRBJ1-5	few	TRBV6-6	13	ASSRTGTSNQPQH
TRBJ2-5	NA	TRBV30	14	AWSRGLAGGMVTQY
TRBJ2-3	few	TRBV5-4	13	ASSLVGLAPDTQY
TRBJ2-7	NA	TRBV19	11	ASSRQGAYEQY
TRBJ2-5	NA	TRBV18	14	ASSPRANSRGETQY
TRBJ2-3	NA	TRBV25-1	14	ASSEAGLASTDTQY
TRBJ1-6	few	TRBV7-9	13	ASSPSYSYNSPLH
TRBJ2-4	few	TRBV11-1	13	ASSKGGRARNIQY
TRBJ1-1	few	TRBV30	11	AWMMGGTPRAF